This T cell receptor (beta chain) was found in a study of CD8 T cells in ankylosing spondylitis. Findings and caveats of the study: Some motif variants had been reported before (in reactive arthritis synovial fluid and blood). Characteristic of ankylosing spondylitis blood, it appeared, was a TCR beta motif comprising roughly eight highly homologous variants.

The authors made TCR beta libraries by quantitative 5'-RACE with molecular barcodes. TCRdb redid the calling of the 5' RACE reads with MiXCR, one entry per CDR3 protein. The sample yields 200,000 to 300,000 distinct CDR3 sequences, 10% seen once. This CDR3 has 15 residues. V shed 4 bases, J shed 9 bases, and the junction held 7 bases outside the gene matches. The V gene's germline CDR1 is SGHRS and CDR2 YFSETQ. Points on this clonotype: Its target is not known.

The chain uses TRBV5-1 and TRBJ2-1, with 13 bases fitting TRBD2. Material for sequencing was blood, either unsorted or a sorted T cell fraction (not recorded which). This sequence originates from a male donor with ankylosing spondylitis or in good health (not recorded which). The CDR3 DNA reads TGCGCCAGCAGCCCGGGGACTAGCGGGGTTGGTGAGCAGTTCTTC. Translating it yields CASSPGTSGVGEQFF.